This TCR beta chain comes out of a study of T cell responses to AZD1222 COVID-19 vaccine (dated by TCRdb to the early 2020s). Describing the broader study: AZD1222 recipients whose second dose came at about 4 weeks and those whose second dose came at about 12 weeks were combined into one group, since spike-specific TCR depth and breadth did not differ between the two schedules. TCR sequencing covered more than 230 trial participants: about 210 given two doses of AZD1222 and 26 given two doses of MenACWY control vaccine. Trial participants were enrolled into age subgroups of 18-55, 56-69 and 70-plus years, which contained about 150, 28 and 57 TCR-sequenced participants, respectively.

The CDR3 regions of human TCRbeta chains were subjected to immunosequencing. The authors processed their data as follows. Repertoire TCRs were checked for matches against a reference library of SARS-CoV-2-specific TCRs that had been generated using the MIRA antigen-specificity platform. Breadth was defined as the fraction of unique TCRs that were SARS-CoV-2-associated, and depth was defined as the fraction of total T cells that were SARS-CoV-2-associated. Using the MIRA data, each spike-specific TCR was mapped to the spike region that the TCR reacts to and placed in a CD4 or CD8 class. Log10-transformed breadth and depth values were compared by one-way ANOVA with Sidak's multiple comparisons tests. What TCRdb holds here is the immuneACCESS table cut down to in-frame rearrangements. Part of the clones is not present; checked against another copy, under half of the missing clones reflect an unresolved V gene, and the others are unexplained. V, J and clone size derive from that table, while D and trimming were established from the DNA sequence. This sample is represented by 55,000 to 90,000 clones; roughly 82% of them were singletons. Clones ranked in the top ten supply around 5% of the sample.

The study at large found these results: Participants were mostly white British, with more females than males. The authors suggested clonal diversity may have been underestimated. Reportedly, almost half of the unique spike-specific TCRs recognized epitopes lying outside the regions that are mutated in the B.1.351 and B.1.1.7 variants. Vaccine-associated CD4 TCRs spanned the whole spike protein, with dominant responses in regions 160-218 and 743-854. After two AZD1222 doses, spike-specific TCR breadth and depth were significantly higher than at day 0 and than in MenACWY recipients. In the small 56-69-year group, the increase in depth fell short of significance, most likely because of low power. Because no samples from the day 14 peak response were available, repertoires could be characterized only after the peak T cell response. Conclusions about previously exposed vaccinees were limited because only six or seven AZD1222 recipients were SARS-CoV-2 seropositive at baseline.

The germline V gene sets CDR1 to SGHRS and CDR2 to YFSETQ. The CDR3, cysteine through phenylalanine, is 13 amino acids long. The only DNA kept is the CDR3, 39 bases in frame from the first base. V lost 4 bases and J lost 6 bases, and the count of bases not matched to a germline gene is 3. Worth noting for this clone: This receptor's antigen is unknown. No much larger clone is present one base from it, and per-base qualities are unavailable.

Read against the paper, the sample's time point label means: baseline before first vaccination. Vaccinee samples were obtained from the UK trials COV001 and COV002, which included a single-blind randomized controlled phase 2/3 trial of AZD1222 (ChAdOx1 nCoV-19) in healthy adults. For TCRbeta chain sequencing, PBMC samples were collected from trial participants at day 0 and at day 28 after the second dose. This TCR was recovered from an adult in good health. The sequenced sample was peripheral blood, obtained on day 0 of AZD1222 vaccination. This receptor chain uses TRBV5-1 and TRBJ2-2; 7 bases in the middle match TRBD1. The encoded CDR3 is CASSLGQSGELFF. The DNA is as follows: TGCGCCAGCAGCCTGGGACAGTCCGGGGAGCTGTTTTTT. With the portions outside the CDR3 filled from the reference TRBV5-1 and TRBJ2-2 genes, the complete variable region becomes KAGVTQTPRYLIKTRGQQVTLSCSPISGHRSVSWYQQTPGQGLQFLFEYFSETQRNKGNFPGRFSGRQFSNSRSEMNVSTLELGDSALYLCASSLGQSGELFFGEGSRLTVL.